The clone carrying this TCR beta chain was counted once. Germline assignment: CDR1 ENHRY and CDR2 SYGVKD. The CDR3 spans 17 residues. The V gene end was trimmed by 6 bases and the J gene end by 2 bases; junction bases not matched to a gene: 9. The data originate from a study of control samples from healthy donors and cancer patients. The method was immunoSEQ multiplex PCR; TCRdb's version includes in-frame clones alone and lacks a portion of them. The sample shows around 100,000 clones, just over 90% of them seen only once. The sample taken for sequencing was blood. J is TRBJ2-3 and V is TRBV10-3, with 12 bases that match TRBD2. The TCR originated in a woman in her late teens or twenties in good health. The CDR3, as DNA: TGTGCCATCAGAGGAACTAGCGGGGGGTTTCACACAGATACGCAGTATTTT. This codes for CAIRGTSGGFHTDTQYF.